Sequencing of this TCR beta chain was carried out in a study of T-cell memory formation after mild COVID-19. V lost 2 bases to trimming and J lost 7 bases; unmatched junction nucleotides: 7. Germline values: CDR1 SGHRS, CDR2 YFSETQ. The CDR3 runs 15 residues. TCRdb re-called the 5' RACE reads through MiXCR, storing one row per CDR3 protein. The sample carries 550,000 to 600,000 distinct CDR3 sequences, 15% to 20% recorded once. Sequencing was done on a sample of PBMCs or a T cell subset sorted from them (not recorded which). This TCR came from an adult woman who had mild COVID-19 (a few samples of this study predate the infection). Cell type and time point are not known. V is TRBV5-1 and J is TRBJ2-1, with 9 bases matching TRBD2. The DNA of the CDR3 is TGCGCCAGCAGCTTCGTAGCGGGAGCTGAGAATGAGCAGTTCTTC. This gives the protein CASSFVAGAENEQFF.